The next 29 T cell receptor beta chains were all read from a single sample in a study of blood T cell repertoires in COVID-19. Method: immunoSEQ multiplex PCR; TCRdb's copy keeps in-frame clones and lacks some. This repertoire shows 170,000 or so clones, around 86% found once; its top ten account for around 8.6%. Sequencing used peripheral blood. The source is a man aged 50 to 59 with active or convalescent COVID-19.

The V gene is TRBV3-1 (or the pseudogene TRBV3-2), the J gene TRBJ2-7; 11 bases align to TRBD2. The V gene end was trimmed by 3 bases and the J gene end by 10 bases; junction bases not matched to a gene: 11. Germline V gene data show CDR1 as LGHDT and CDR2 as YNNKEL (reference sequence). This CDR3 contains 15 residues. Written as DNA, the CDR3 is TGTGCCAGCAGCCAGTCCATAGGTAGCGGGAGGGCCCAGTACTTC. It is translated as CASSQSIGSGRAQYF.

The chain joins TRBV30 to TRBJ1-1; D call uncertain. The CDR3 sequence is 11 residues long. Germline V gives CDR1 GTSNPN, CDR2 SVGIG (reference sequence). V lost 5 bases and J 10 bases, leaving 14 bases between the germline ends. The CDR3 sequence: CAWGMDSSAFF. The CDR3 region has the DNA TGTGCCTGGGGGATGGACTCCTCAGCTTTCTTT. Together with reference TRBV30 and TRBJ1-1, the CDR3 gives the full variable domain: SQTIHQWPATLVQPVGSPLSLECTVEGTSNPNLYWYRQAAGRGLQLLFYSVGIGQISSEVPQNLSASRPQDRQFILSSKKLLLSDSGFYLCAWGMDSSAFFGQGTRLTVV.

This chain uses TRBV24-1 with TRBJ2-1, with 7 bases fitting TRBD1. V was pared by 5 bases and J by 3 bases, with 3 bases of the junction left unmatched. CDR1 is KGHDR and CDR2 is SFDVKD in the germline V gene. This CDR3 is built from 14 residues. The CDR3 DNA sequence: TGTGCCACCAGTGGTACAGGGGACTACAATGAGCAGTTCTTC. Translated, it gives CATSGTGDYNEQFF.

The chain carries TRBV7-9 and TRBJ1-3; 7 nucleotides line up with TRBD1. Germline CDR1 reads SEHNR; CDR2 reads FQNEAQ (reference sequence). With 5 bases clipped from V and 1 base from J, the junction kept 5 bases outside the gene matches. This CDR3 contains 15 residues. The CDR3 spells CASSRSGGSGNTIYF. The CDR3 region has the DNA TGTGCCAGCAGCCGTTCAGGGGGATCTGGAAACACCATATATTTT.

This chain connects TRBV3-1 (or the pseudogene TRBV3-2) to TRBJ2-3; 8 nucleotides agree with TRBD2. CDR1 is LGHDT, CDR2 YNNKEL, per germline (reference sequence). This CDR3 has 18 residues. Germline trimming cut 0 bases from V and 6 bases from J; bases unmatched to any gene: 14. CDR3 coding DNA: TGTGCCAGCAGCCAAGATCCCCGCCGGGGGGGGGCATATGATACGCAGTATTTT. Translated: CASSQDPRRGGAYDTQYF.

The chain has TRBV11-1 and TRBJ1-2, with TRBD1 as a possible D gene (6 bases). V was cut by 5 bases and J by 8 bases, with 18 bases left in between. The CDR3 is 14 residues long. The germline V gene has CDR1 SGHAT and CDR2 FQDESV (reference sequence). CDR3 coding DNA: TGTGCCAGCAGCCCGCAACAGGGAAAGGGGGGCTACACCTTC. This sequence encodes CASSPQQGKGGYTF.

J is TRBJ1-5 and V is TRBV19; D is perhaps TRBD1 (6 bases). The CDR3 is 15 amino acids. Trimming cost V 6 bases and J 3 bases, with 15 bases left between them. The V gene's germline CDR1 is LNHDA and CDR2 SQIVND (reference sequence). The CDR3 sequence: CASSQLGQNNQPQHF. In nucleotides, the CDR3 is TGTGCCAGTAGCCAACTCGGACAGAACAATCAGCCCCAGCATTTT.

The rearrangement links TRBV20-1 to TRBJ2-2; 8 nucleotides line up with TRBD2. The CDR3 contains 13 residues. Germline V gene sequence: CDR1 DFQATT, CDR2 SNEGSKA (reference sequence). Trimming cost V 3 bases and J 7 bases; bases outside gene matches: 4. CDR3 in amino acids: CSASSGVLGELFF. The CDR3 DNA reads as TGCAGTGCTAGTAGCGGGGTTCTCGGGGAGCTGTTTTTT.

The chain combines TRBV28 with TRBJ1-1, with TRBD1 identical over 9 bases. V shed 5 bases, J shed 4 bases, and the junction held 2 bases outside the gene matches. CDR1 is MDHEN and CDR2 is SYDVKM in the germline V gene. The CDR3 has 13 amino acids. This CDR3 reads CASSKTGGTEAFF. In DNA form, the CDR3 reads TGTGCCAGCAGTAAGACAGGGGGCACTGAAGCTTTCTTT.

V is TRBV4-3 and J is TRBJ1-1; 7 bases agree with TRBD1. V shed 2 bases and J 3 bases; nucleotides not matched to a gene: 6. Germline CDR1 LGHNA, CDR2 YSLEER. The CDR3 sequence is 15 residues long. The CDR3 nucleotides are TGCGCCAGCAGCCAATGGGTCAGGGGGGACACTGAAGCTTTCTTT. This codes for CASSQWVRGDTEAFF.

The rearrangement links TRBV7-3 to TRBJ2-1, with 10 bases fitting TRBD2. The CDR3 totals 16 residues. The germline gives CDR1 SGHTA, CDR2 FQGTGA. V was clipped by 4 bases and J by 4 bases; unmatched bases: 7. CDR3 bases: TGTGCCAGCAGCTCAAGCGGGGGGGCCGGTTACAATGAGCAGTTCTTC. As protein: CASSSSGGAGYNEQFF. The complete variable domain, with remaining parts taken from reference TRBV7-3 and TRBJ2-1, reads GAGVSQTPSNKVTEKGKYVELRCDPISGHTALYWYRQSLGQGPEFLIYFQGTGAADDSGLPNDRFFAVRPEGSVSTLKIQRTERGDSAVYLCASSSSGGAGYNEQFFGPGTRLTVL.

V and J are TRBV6-5 and TRBJ1-2, with D maybe TRBD1 (5 bases). This CDR3 is 11 amino acids long. The germline V gene encodes CDR1 MNHEY and CDR2 SVGAGI. V dropped 4 bases and J dropped 8 bases, with 8 bases sitting between them. The CDR3 here is CASSSQGGYTF. DNA of the CDR3: TGTGCCAGCAGTTCGCAGGGAGGCTACACCTTC.

The CDR3 DNA reads TGTGCCAGCAGCCGGGGACAGGTTAGCACAGATACGCAGTATTTT. Protein: CASSRGQVSTDTQYF. The chain links TRBV7-2 to TRBJ2-3; 8 nucleotides match TRBD1. The length of the CDR3 is 15 residues. V gave up 5 bases and J gave up 0 bases; unmatched junction bases: 4. In germline, CDR1 is SGHTA, CDR2 FQGNSA.

This sequence joins TRBV12-3 or TRBV12-4 and TRBJ2-7; the D gene is possibly TRBD2 (5 bases). This CDR3 comprises 13 residues. The germline V and J ends were trimmed by 6 bases and 4 bases, with 13 bases remaining between them. In DNA, the CDR3 is TGTGCCAGCAGCCCCGGGGTCGGTTACGAGCAGTACTTC. This encodes CASSPGVGYEQYF.

This sequence joins TRBV7-2 and TRBJ1-2, with TRBD1 matching 8 bases. V was clipped by 4 bases and J by 2 bases; unmatched bases: 3. CDR1 is SGHTA, CDR2 FQGNSA, per germline. The CDR3 runs to 14 residues. The CDR3 here is CASSSGQGNYGYTF. CDR3 bases: TGTGCCAGCAGCTCAGGACAGGGAAACTATGGCTACACCTTC. The full variable domain, with the rest looked up from reference TRBV7-2 and TRBJ1-2, is GAGVSQSPSNKVTEKGKDVELRCDPISGHTALYWYRQSLGQGLEFLIYFQGNSAPDKSGLPSDRFSAERTGGSVSTLTIQRTQQEDSAVYLCASSSGQGNYGYTFGSGTRLTVV.

The chain links TRBV7-3 to TRBJ2-1, with 7 bases aligning to TRBD2. Germline CDR1 and CDR2: SGHTA and FQGTGA. J lost 7 bases, V lost 6 bases, and 3 bases had no gene match. This CDR3 has 12 amino acids. The CDR3 spells CASSPGRNEQFF. In DNA form, the CDR3 reads TGTGCCAGCAGTCCCGGGAGGAATGAGCAGTTCTTC.

This clone occurred once. This sequence joins TRBV28 and TRBJ2-7, with 9 positions matching TRBD1. The germline V gene encodes CDR1 MDHEN and CDR2 SYDVKM. The CDR3 extends over 14 amino acids. After removal of 2 bases from V and 5 bases from J, the junction contained 4 bases not matched to a gene. The CDR3 nucleotides read TGTGCCAGCAGTTTACTGGACAGGGGCCACGAGCAGTACTTC. Protein product: CASSLLDRGHEQYF.

The V gene is TRBV5-1, the J gene TRBJ1-1; tentatively, D is TRBD1 (5 bases). The CDR3 covers 14 residues. CDR1 is SGHRS, CDR2 YFSETQ, per germline. The ends were cut back, 4 bases at V and 8 bases at J, with 18 bases in the middle. The CDR3, as DNA: TGCGCCAGCAGCGAAAAACCGGGGGTCGACGAAGCTTTCTTT. Amino acid sequence: CASSEKPGVDEAFF.

A word on this clone: A junction boundary mismatches the germline segment, possibly from a read error. V is TRBV27 and J is TRBJ1-5, with TRBD1 matching over 9 bases. The CDR3 has 19 amino acids. Germline CDR1 is MNHEY and CDR2 is SMNVEV (reference sequence). CDR3 loop: CASSNPGQGGINSSQPQHF. The CDR3 DNA is TGTGCCAGCAGTAATCCGGGACAGGGTGGAATTAATAGCAGTCAGCCCCAGCATTTT.

This clone was found once. The chain has TRBV9 and TRBJ1-1, with 8 bases matching TRBD1. The CDR3 spans 14 residues. V lost 4 bases, J lost 11 bases, and 13 bases stayed unmatched. The germline gives CDR1 SGDLS, CDR2 YYNGEE. Here the CDR3 DNA reads TGTGCCAGCAGCCCCCCTCCGACAGGGGAAGTGGCTTTCTTT. It codes for CASSPPPTGEVAFF.

The chain is built from TRBV7-2 and TRBJ2-7; the D is unclear. There are 13 residues in the CDR3. V dropped 1 base and J dropped 0 bases, with 4 bases sitting between them. Looked up from germline, CDR1 is SGHTA and CDR2 is FQGNSA. The CDR3, as DNA: TGTGCCAGCAGCTTAGATCACTCCTACGAGCAGTACTTC. It codes for CASSLDHSYEQYF.

The chain joins TRBV5-1 to TRBJ2-7, with 9 bases that match TRBD1. CDR1 and CDR2 (germline): SGHRS, YFSETQ. The CDR3 is 16 amino acids. V was pared by 4 bases and J by 1 base, with 9 bases of the junction left unmatched. This CDR3 reads CASSRGRDRVSYEQYF. CDR3 coding DNA: TGCGCCAGCAGCCGGGGCCGGGACAGGGTTTCCTACGAGCAGTACTTC.

The V call is TRBV24-1, the J call TRBJ1-5, with D unresolved. Trimming cost V 1 base and J 0 bases, with 3 bases left between them. The CDR3 contains 14 residues. The V gene's germline CDR1 is KGHDR and CDR2 SFDVKD. The chain's CDR3 is CATSDFFSNQPQHF. In nucleotides, the CDR3 is TGTGCCACCAGTGATTTCTTTAGCAATCAGCCCCAGCATTTT.

The chain combines TRBV28 with TRBJ1-2, with D unresolved. The V end lost 8 bases, the J end lost 0 bases, and 10 bases lay between the germline ends. Germline V gene data show CDR1 as MDHEN and CDR2 as SYDVKM. The CDR3 consists of 13 residues. CDR3 sequence reads: CASLQISNYGYTF. The CDR3 bases are TGTGCCAGCCTTCAGATATCTAACTATGGCTACACCTTC.

V is TRBV29-1 and J is TRBJ1-1; D is perhaps TRBD1 (5 bases). The ends were cut back, 4 bases at V and 0 bases at J, with 9 bases in the middle. This CDR3 has 13 amino acids. Germline V lookup: CDR1 SQVTM, CDR2 ANQGSEA. In DNA form, the CDR3 reads TGCAGCGTTGGGACAATAATGAACACTGAAGCTTTCTTT. Its protein is CSVGTIMNTEAFF.

The chain joins TRBV11-2 to TRBJ2-2, with 12 nucleotides matching TRBD2. This CDR3 comprises 17 residues. Losses at the gene ends were 4 bases for V and 6 bases for J; bases not matched to a gene: 9. Germline CDR1 and CDR2: SGHAT and FQNNGV. CDR3 sequence: CASSYPTSGRWAGELFF. The CDR3 coding sequence is TGTGCCAGCAGCTACCCGACTAGCGGGAGATGGGCCGGGGAGCTGTTTTTT.

The rearrangement links TRBV5-1 to TRBJ1-1; no reliable D call. V was cut by 4 bases and J by 2 bases, with 12 bases left in between. Germline loops: CDR1 SGHRS, CDR2 YFSETQ. This CDR3 region has 14 residues. The chain's CDR3 is CASSPYDSNTEAFF. In DNA, the CDR3 is TGCGCCAGCAGCCCGTATGACTCAAACACTGAAGCTTTCTTT.

This clone was found once. The chain uses TRBV30 and TRBJ1-2; D is perhaps TRBD1 (6 bases). This CDR3 is 13 amino acids long. V was cut by 7 bases and J by 3 bases, with 15 bases left in between. Germline V lookup: CDR1 GTSNPN, CDR2 SVGIG (reference sequence). The CDR3 DNA follows: TGTGCCTTAGACGGGGGGGGCCACTATGGCTACACCTTC. Its translation: CALDGGGHYGYTF.

This chain connects TRBV6-2 or TRBV6-3 to TRBJ1-2; 7 nucleotides line up with TRBD1. The CDR3 is made up of 17 amino acids. V shed 4 bases, J shed 0 bases, and the junction held 11 bases outside the gene matches. Germline CDR1 and CDR2: MNHEY and SVGEGT. DNA of the CDR3: TGTGCCAGCAGTTTTACCGGGACAGATGATGCTAACTATGGCTACACCTTC. This encodes CASSFTGTDDANYGYTF.